Reported below is one T cell receptor (beta chain). The CDR3 is 16 amino acids. The germline V and J ends were trimmed by 0 bases and 3 bases, with 14 bases remaining between them. Per germline, CDR1 LGHNT and CDR2 FRNRAP. After constant-region reverse-primer amplification, full-length variable regions underwent semi-nested PCR with Nested Universal Primer A. TCRdb used MiXCR to reprocess the 5' RACE reads, holding one entry per CDR3 protein. The sample consists of approximately 23,000 distinct CDR3 sequences, less than 40% of them appearing once. What was sequenced was tumor-infiltrating naive CD4+ T cells sorted from the breast tumor. Stated subset: naive CD4+ T cells, CD4+CD45RA+CD25-. V gene TRBV12-5 combines with J gene TRBJ1-2; tentative D call: TRBD1 (6 bases). The sequence came from a female donor with breast cancer. Here the CDR3 DNA reads TGTGCTAGTGGTTTGGTACCAGGGGCAGGGGACTATGGCTACACCTTC. It is translated as CASGLVPGAGDYGYTF.